The entry that follows covers one T cell receptor (beta chain) sequence. Using immunoSEQ multiplex PCR, the repertoire was profiled, and TCRdb retains in-frame clones only, with some absent. The table lists around 67,000 clones, roughly 96% of them singletons, with around 0.03% in the top ten. These data belong to a study of shared T cell receptors in the human thymus. V lost 6 bases to trimming and J lost 0 bases, with 5 bases between them. CDR3 length equals 12 residues. Germline CDR1 KGHSH, CDR2 LQKENI. The chain recombines TRBV18 with TRBJ2-5; D is uncertain. Sequenced: thymocytes. This TCR was sampled from a human donor. Here the CDR3 reads CASSYYQETQYF. CDR3 nucleotide sequence: TGTGCCAGCTCGTACTACCAAGAGACCCAGTACTTC.